This is a list of T cell receptor beta chains from one sample in a study of shared clonotypes between healthy human individuals. Profiled with immunoSEQ multiplex PCR; TCRdb holds only in-frame clones, not every one. The sample gives some 2,500,000 clones, roughly 90% of which show up once; about 0.36% is in the top ten. Sequencing was carried out using naive CD4+ T cells from PBMCs. The receptors here all came from a man younger than 35 in good health. Some clones in this sample may be carry-over from other donors' samples. CDR3s include the opening cysteine and the closing phenylalanine or tryptophan. Fields, in order: J gene, D gene, clone size, V gene, CDR3 protein, CDR3 DNA. The D gene is left open where the match is weak. Where a row states a size, it is once, few, many or the class of an expanded clone; other rows omit it.

>TRBJ2-2|-|-|TRBV9
CASSVGLGNTGELFF
TGTGCCAGCAGCGTAGGCCTGGGGAACACCGGGGAGCTGTTTTTT
>TRBJ2-3|TRBD1|-|TRBV7-9
CASSTGTGGDTQYF
TGTGCCAGCAGCACCGGGACAGGGGGAGATACGCAGTATTTT
>TRBJ1-2|TRBD1|-|TRBV5-4
CASSRGDRNYGYTF
TGTGCCAGCAGCCGTGGGGACAGAAACTATGGCTACACCTTC
>TRBJ2-1|-|-|TRBV15
CATSRDLFGSSYNEQFF
TGTGCCACCAGCAGAGATCTGTTTGGGAGCTCCTACAATGAGCAGTTCTTC
>TRBJ2-4|-|-|TRBV19
CASSGLGYGKNIQYF
TGTGCCAGTAGCGGCCTGGGGTACGGCAAAAACATTCAGTACTTC
>TRBJ2-7|-|-|TRBV19
CASAAKDLGTYEQYF
TGTGCCAGTGCAGCTAAGGACCTTGGGACCTACGAGCAGTACTTC
>TRBJ2-7|TRBD2|-|TRBV5-1
CASSLASGRTTEQYF
TGCGCCAGCAGCTTGGCTAGCGGGAGGACTACCGAGCAGTACTTC
>TRBJ2-7|-|few|TRBV20-1
CSALPAYEQYF
TGCAGTGCCCTTCCAGCCTACGAGCAGTACTTC
>TRBJ2-1|TRBD2|-|TRBV7-3
CASSSGLAGEQFF
TGTGCCAGCAGCTCGGGACTAGCGGGAGAGCAGTTCTTC
>TRBJ2-5|-|-|TRBV18
CASSPGTGKETQYF
TGTGCCAGCTCACCGGGGACCGGGAAAGAGACCCAGTACTTC
>TRBJ2-7|TRBD1|-|TRBV5-1
CASSPNRRDSVTPYEQYF
TGCGCCAGCAGCCCAAACCGTAGGGACAGCGTAACCCCCTACGAGCAGTACTTC
>TRBJ2-7|TRBD2|-|TRBV30
CAWSPAGGKEQYF
TGTGCCTGGAGTCCTGCGGGAGGGAAGGAGCAGTACTTC
>TRBJ1-5|-|-|TRBV5-1
CASSLEAGAGQPQHF
TGCGCCAGCAGCTTGGAGGCAGGGGCGGGGCAGCCCCAGCATTTT
>TRBJ2-1|-|-|TRBV30
CAWSAGLTAYNEQFF
TGTGCCTGGAGTGCGGGACTCACCGCCTACAATGAGCAGTTCTTC
>TRBJ2-7|-|once|TRBV27
CASRPTGSSYEQYF
TGTGCCAGCAGACCAACAGGTAGCTCCTACGAGCAGTACTTC
>TRBJ2-7|TRBD2|-|TRBV7-2
CASSYTSGSYSEQYF
TGTGCCAGCAGCTATACTAGCGGGAGTTACTCCGAGCAGTACTTC
>TRBJ1-2|-|-|TRBV6-1
CASSDLSAARPAGYGYTF
TGTGCCAGCAGTGATTTGTCAGCAGCCCGCCCGGCAGGCTATGGCTACACCTTC
>TRBJ2-1|-|once|TRBV4-1
CASSQPLANEQFF
TGCGCCAGCAGCCAACCCCTGGCGAATGAGCAGTTCTTC
>TRBJ1-1|-|-|TRBV25-1
CASTQRGNTEAFF
TGTGCCAGCACCCAGCGGGGGAACACTGAAGCTTTCTTT
>TRBJ1-5|-|-|TRBV19
CASRVGNQPQHF
TGTGCCAGTCGAGTGGGCAATCAGCCCCAGCATTTT
>TRBJ1-2|-|-|TRBV30
CAWSEGYGYTF
TGTGCCTGGAGCGAAGGGTATGGCTACACCTTC
>TRBJ2-7|-|-|TRBV18
CASSGGSVGSYEQYF
TGTGCCAGCTCGGGGGGCAGTGTGGGCTCCTACGAGCAGTACTTC
>TRBJ2-1|TRBD2|-|TRBV4-1
CASSLPSGGAGEQFF
TGCGCCAGCAGCCTTCCCTCGGGAGGGGCGGGTGAGCAGTTCTTC
>TRBJ2-5|-|-|TRBV10-2
CASSEVRETQYF
TGCGCCAGCAGTGAGGTGAGGGAGACCCAGTACTTC
>TRBJ2-3|TRBD1|-|TRBV30
CAWSWGDRGQDTQYF
TGTGCCTGGAGTTGGGGGGACAGGGGGCAAGATACGCAGTATTTT